Listed below are T cell receptor beta chains from one sample, sequenced in a study of blood T cell repertoires in COVID-19. Method: immunoSEQ multiplex PCR; TCRdb's copy keeps in-frame clones and lacks some. The sample has over 200,000 clones, approximately 80% seen once; the top ten hold around 30%. Specimen: peripheral blood. All receptors derive from a man in his forties with acute or convalescent COVID-19. The CDR3 runs from the conserved cysteine through the conserved F or W. Each record gives: D gene, clone size, V gene, J gene, CDR3 DNA, CDR3 protein. A D gene is named only where the DNA matches it firmly. Some rows mark clone size as missing; the rest say once, few, many or name a class of expanded clone.

TRBD2	.	TRBV5-4	TRBJ2-5	TGTGCCAGCAGCTTGGCCGGGGGAGGGAGAGAGACCCAGTACTTC	CASSLAGGGRETQYF
.	.	TRBV12-3/TRBV12-4	TRBJ2-1	TGTGCCAGCAGTCCGGAGATCTACAATGAGCAGTTCTTC	CASSPEIYNEQFF
.	.	TRBV19	TRBJ2-5	TGTGCCAGTAGTAATGGGCAGGGGCTGGGGGAGACCCAGTACTTC	CASSNGQGLGETQYF
TRBD2	.	TRBV7-2	TRBJ2-1	TGTGCCAGCAGCTTAGCGCTCGTTCTAGCGGGAGAGCAGTTCTTC	CASSLALVLAGEQFF
.	.	TRBV5-4	TRBJ1-1	TGTGCCAGCAGCTTGACAGGACAGCAGAACACTGAAGCTTTCTTT	CASSLTGQQNTEAFF
.	.	TRBV5-8	TRBJ1-6	TGTGCCAGCAGCTTGTACAGGGCTAATTCACCCCTCCACTTT	CASSLYRANSPLHF
TRBD2	.	TRBV14	TRBJ2-3	TGTGCCAGCAGCCTCTACAGAGGAATCGCGGGAGTCGGAGATACGCAGTATTTT	CASSLYRGIAGVGDTQYF
.	.	TRBV10-1	TRBJ1-1	TGCGCCTCTCGGAGCCAGGGGAACACTGAAGCTTTCTTT	CASRSQGNTEAFF
TRBD1	.	TRBV6-2/TRBV6-3	TRBJ1-2	TGTGCCAGCAGCCAGGAGACAGGGGGCGCCGGTGGCTACACCTTC	CASSQETGGAGGYTF
.	.	TRBV9	TRBJ2-1	TGTGCCAGCAGCGCGAACGGGAGATACAATGAGCAGTTCTTC	CASSANGRYNEQFF
.	.	TRBV4-3	TRBJ1-4	TGCGCCAGCAGCCAAGATTGGGGGGTTAATGAAAAACTGTTTTTT	CASSQDWGVNEKLFF
TRBD2	.	TRBV28	TRBJ2-2	TGTGCCAGCAGCCCGACTAGCGGGAGGAGGTCCGGGGAGCTGTTTTTT	CASSPTSGRRSGELFF
.	.	TRBV5-1	TRBJ1-1	TGCGCCAGCAGCTTGGATGTTGGAGACAGGAACACTGAAGCTTTCTTT	CASSLDVGDRNTEAFF
TRBD1	.	TRBV5-8	TRBJ1-2	TGTGCCAGCAGCTTGCAGGGGGCGCACTATGGCTACACCTTC	CASSLQGAHYGYTF
TRBD1	.	TRBV6-6	TRBJ1-2	TGTGCCAGCAGTCCTCCGGACAGGCGGTCTTATGGCTACACCTTC	CASSPPDRRSYGYTF
.	few	TRBV7-9	TRBJ2-5	TGTGCCAGCAGCTCCTATGAGACCCAGTACTTC	CASSSYETQYF
.	.	TRBV29-1	TRBJ1-2	TGCAGCGGTCTCAGCGGGGGGAAATATGGCTACACCTTC	CSGLSGGKYGYTF
.	.	TRBV2	TRBJ2-3	TGTGCCAGTCGTGGCGGGCCCGGAGATACGCAGTATTTT	CASRGGPGDTQYF
.	.	TRBV7-2	TRBJ2-6	TGTGCCAGCAGCTACCAGAGGGTCGGGGCCAACGTCCTGACTTTC	CASSYQRVGANVLTF
.	.	TRBV7-6	TRBJ1-1	TGTGCCAGCAGCAGTACCACAACCGGGGACACTGAAGCTTTCTTT	CASSSTTTGDTEAFF
.	.	TRBV7-8	TRBJ1-5	TGTGCCAGCAGCCATGGGGGGTTCAATCAGCCCCAGCATTTT	CASSHGGFNQPQHF
TRBD2	once	TRBV9	TRBJ2-3	TGTGCCAGCAGCGTAGGTCCTAGCGGAATTTCCACAGATACGCAGTATTTT	CASSVGPSGISTDTQYF
.	.	TRBV12-3/TRBV12-4	TRBJ2-7	TGTGCCAGCAGTTTTTCGGGGTACGAGCAGTACTTC	CASSFSGYEQYF
TRBD2	few	TRBV7-6	TRBJ2-3	TGTGCCAGCAGCTTAGTAGTCCTAGCGGGAGTCGAAGATACGCAGTATTTT	CASSLVVLAGVEDTQYF
TRBD2	few	TRBV7-2	TRBJ2-3	TGTGCCAGCAGCTTAGGGGGCGGGAGCGGCACAGATACGCAGTATTTT	CASSLGGGSGTDTQYF
.	.	TRBV5-6	TRBJ2-7	TGTGCCAGCAGCTCGGGACAACAGGGCTACGAGCAGTACTTC	CASSSGQQGYEQYF
.	.	TRBV6-5	TRBJ1-5	TGTGCCAGCAGTTACTCGGGTGAGGGCCGGCAGCCCCAGCATTTT	CASSYSGEGRQPQHF
.	.	TRBV30	TRBJ1-6	TGTGCCTGGAGTGTAAGATCGGGGGATAATTCACCCCTCCACTTT	CAWSVRSGDNSPLHF
.	.	TRBV5-1	TRBJ1-3	TGCGCCAGCAGCTTGGCCCCGGGAGGATCGGGGGAAACCATATATTTT	CASSLAPGGSGETIYF
TRBD2	.	TRBV7-2	TRBJ2-7	TGTGCCAGCAGCGCTAGCGGGAGTTACGAGCAGTACTTC	CASSASGSYEQYF
.	.	TRBV5-1	TRBJ2-7	TGCGCCAGCAGCTTGAGAGGGGGTTATGAGCAGTACTTC	CASSLRGGYEQYF
TRBD2	.	TRBV3-1/TRBV3-2	TRBJ2-7	TGTGCCAGCAGCCAAGATTCGGCTAGCGGGGGCATTTACGAGCAGTACTTC	CASSQDSASGGIYEQYF
TRBD1	.	TRBV3-1/TRBV3-2	TRBJ2-7	TGTGCCAGCAGCCATGAGGGACAGGGAGTATACGAGCAGTACTTC	CASSHEGQGVYEQYF
.	.	TRBV11-2	TRBJ2-7	TGTGCCAGCAGCTTAGCAGGGGCAAACTACGAGCAGTACTTC	CASSLAGANYEQYF
TRBD2	.	TRBV9	TRBJ2-2	TGTGCCAGCAGCGTAGCACTAGCGGGAGGGCCGACCGGGGAGCTGTTTTTT	CASSVALAGGPTGELFF
.	.	TRBV6-5	TRBJ2-1	TGTGCCAGCAGTCCACTCGGGTGGAATGAGCAGTTCTTC	CASSPLGWNEQFF
.	.	TRBV10-3	TRBJ2-2	TGTGCCATTCGCCCGGAGGTAGCGTATCCCCACGGGGAGCTGTTTTTT	CAIRPEVAYPHGELFF
.	once	TRBV18	TRBJ1-2	TGTGCCAGCTCACCGGAAGGGGCAGGGGTTGGCTACACCTTC	CASSPEGAGVGYTF
TRBD2	.	TRBV7-3	TRBJ2-7	TGTGCCAGCAGCCGGACTAGCGGGAGAGGGTACGAGCAGTACTTC	CASSRTSGRGYEQYF
TRBD1	.	TRBV5-1	TRBJ2-5	TGCGCCAGCACCATGGACAGGGGTCAAGAGACCCAGTACTTC	CASTMDRGQETQYF
.	once	TRBV10-3	TRBJ2-1	TGTGCCACCTCTCCGGGTGACTCCTACAATGAGCAGTTCTTC	CATSPGDSYNEQFF
.	once	TRBV4-2	TRBJ2-3	TGTGCCAGCAGCCCCTTAGAGGCAGATACGCAGTATTTT	CASSPLEADTQYF
.	.	TRBV5-1	TRBJ2-1	TGCGCCAGCAGCTCCCCTAGTGGCGGGGCGTACAATGAGCAGTTCTTC	CASSSPSGGAYNEQFF
TRBD1	.	TRBV18	TRBJ2-1	TGTGCCAGCTCACGGCAGACAGGGGCTTACAATGAGCAGTTCTTC	CASSRQTGAYNEQFF
TRBD1	.	TRBV6-4	TRBJ1-1	TGTGCCAGCAGTGGTTCGACAGGGCGCGAAGCTTTCTTT	CASSGSTGREAFF
.	few	TRBV3-1/TRBV3-2	TRBJ2-5	TGTGCCAGCAGCCATGAGATGGGCGGGTCAGAGACCCAGTACTTC	CASSHEMGGSETQYF
.	.	TRBV29-1	TRBJ2-7	TGCAGCGTGGCCACCTCCTACGAGCAGTACTTC	CSVATSYEQYF
TRBD2	.	TRBV4-2	TRBJ2-2	TGTGCCAGCAGCCAGAGGGCTAGCGGGTATGGGGACACCGGGGAGCTGTTTTTT	CASSQRASGYGDTGELFF